This TCR beta chain was profiled in a study of T-cell reconstitution after alpha-beta-depleted transplantation in children. Study results and caveats: At one year after transplant, newly produced T cells mostly accounted for T-cell counts and diversity. Where alpha-beta T cells came from about two months after transplant was reportedly several hundred expanded graft clones. From surviving recipient T cells and thymic progenitors came the high day-60 TCRbeta diversity observed in some patients.

TCRbeta library construction was performed incorporating unique molecular identifiers. TCRdb reprocessed the PCR reads with MiXCR, giving one entry per CDR3 protein. The sample records 600,000 to 700,000 distinct CDR3 sequences, 13% being singletons. Germline V gene data show CDR1 as SGHVS and CDR2 as FQNEAQ. Between the trimmed V and J ends, which lost 5 bases and 6 bases, there was a span of 14 bases. CDR3 length equals 14 residues. At least ten counts were recorded for this clonotype. Its antigen is undetermined. The origin of this receptor is a girl aged 2 to 9 with congenital amegakaryocytic thrombocytopenia, due to receive a stem cell transplant. This sequence joins TRBV7-8 and TRBJ2-1; D gene ambiguous. Sequenced here: PBMCs, sampled before TCRalphabeta/CD19-depleted stem cell transplant. The CDR3 bases are TGTGCCAGCAGCCGAAGTCTTGCCAGCAATGAGCAGTTCTTC. It yields the protein CASSRSLASNEQFF.